The 21 T cell receptor beta chains below all came from one sample that was sequenced in a study of blood T cell repertoires in COVID-19. This table comes from immunoSEQ multiplex PCR, and its TCRdb copy is limited to in-frame clones, with some not included. Of roughly 150,000 clones in the sample, approximately 92% were seen once. The sample consisted of peripheral blood. The source is a woman aged 60 to 75 with active COVID-19.

Here the CDR3 reads CASSPSYSGGGPQHF. CDR3 DNA sequence: TGTGCCAGCAGTCCGTCGTATTCGGGGGGTGGGCCCCAGCATTTT. The chain joins TRBV27 to TRBJ1-5, with TRBD1 as a possible D gene (5 bases). Trimming stripped 5 bases from V and 9 bases from J, with 20 bases between. The CDR3 runs 15 residues. Germline CDR1 and CDR2: MNHEY and SMNVEV (reference sequence).

This clone was recorded once. V is TRBV7-6 and J is TRBJ2-1; 9 bases match TRBD2. This CDR3 is 15 amino acids long. V trimming: 4 bases; J trimming: 2 bases; junction bases outside the gene matches: 3. Germline lookup yields CDR1 SGHVS and CDR2 FNYEAQ. In nucleotides, the CDR3 is TGTGCCAGCAGCTCGAGCGGGAGGCCCTACAATGAGCAGTTCTTC. Its protein product is CASSSSGRPYNEQFF.

V gene TRBV18 combines with J gene TRBJ2-5; the match to TRBD1 covers 12 bases. J gave up 3 bases and V 0 bases, and 17 bases lay outside the gene matches. The germline CDR1 and CDR2 sequences are KGHSH and LQKENI. The CDR3 has 21 residues. The CDR3 bases are TGTGCCAGCTCACCACCTTGCCGGGACAGGGGGCAGCGGGCAGAAGAAGAGACCCAGTACTTC. Amino acids: CASSPPCRDRGQRAEEETQYF. Complete variable domain (other parts from reference TRBV18 and TRBJ2-5): NAGVMQNPRHLVRRRGQEARLRCSPMKGHSHVYWYRQLPEEGLKFMVYLQKENIIDESGMPKERFSAEFPKEGPSILRIQQVVRGDSAAYFCASSPPCRDRGQRAEEETQYFGPGTRLLVL.

In DNA, the CDR3 is TGTGCCAGCAGCCGACAGGGGGCAGTTGGCTACACCTTC. Translated, it gives CASSRQGAVGYTF. This sequence joins TRBV12-3 or TRBV12-4 and TRBJ1-2, with 10 bases aligning to TRBD1. V lost 6 bases to trimming and J lost 7 bases; unmatched junction nucleotides: 5. The CDR3 has 13 residues.

The table lists this clone with a count of one. The chain employs TRBV9 and TRBJ2-7, with D unclear. Between the trimmed V and J ends, which lost 4 bases and 0 bases, there was a span of 11 bases. Germline lookup yields CDR1 SGDLS and CDR2 YYNGEE. The CDR3 is 14 amino acids. CDR3 amino acids: CASSPLESSYEQYF. Written as DNA, the CDR3 is TGTGCCAGCAGCCCTCTGGAGAGCTCCTACGAGCAGTACTTC.

This rearrangement joins TRBV13 to TRBJ2-3; 7 bases align to TRBD2. From germline, CDR1 is PRHDT and CDR2 FYEKMQ (reference sequence). This CDR3 region has 16 residues. Trimming took 0 bases from V and 4 from J; bases not matched to a gene: 7. CDR3 coding DNA: TGTGCCAGCAGCTTAGGAGTGACGGGAGGCGCAGATACGCAGTATTTT. Amino acid sequence: CASSLGVTGGADTQYF.

The chain employs TRBV19 and TRBJ2-3; TRBD2 agrees at 13 bases. The CDR3 runs to 16 residues. Germline CDR1 and CDR2: LNHDA and SQIVND (reference sequence). The V and J ends lost 4 bases and 6 bases, in that order; junction bases with no gene match: 7. CDR3 DNA: TGTGCCAGTAGTACAAGGACTAGCGGGAGACTTGATACGCAGTATTTT. It yields the protein CASSTRTSGRLDTQYF. Complete variable domain (other parts from reference TRBV19 and TRBJ2-3): DGGITQSPKYLFRKEGQNVTLSCEQNLNHDAMYWYRQDPGQGLRLIYYSQIVNDFQKGDIAEGYSVSREKKESFPLTVTSAQKNPTAFYLCASSTRTSGRLDTQYFGPGTRLTVL.

This clone has only one observation. The V gene is TRBV6-5, the J gene TRBJ1-1; 11 nucleotides line up with TRBD1. V dropped 7 bases and J dropped 3; count of bases not matched to a gene: 7. Per germline, CDR1 MNHEY and CDR2 SVGAGI. The CDR3 runs 15 residues. CDR3 sequence: CASTKDRGQYTEAFF. CDR3 in DNA: TGTGCCAGCACGAAGGACAGGGGGCAGTACACTGAAGCTTTCTTT.

In DNA form, the CDR3 reads TGTGCCAGCAGCTTGGGCCTCCCTAGAATAGCGGGAGGGGCAGATACGCAGTATTTT. This encodes CASSLGLPRIAGGADTQYF. The chain employs TRBV5-6 and TRBJ2-3; TRBD2 matches at 11 bases. This CDR3 region has 19 residues. With 0 bases clipped from V and 4 bases from J, the junction kept 13 bases outside the gene matches. The V gene's germline CDR1 is SGHDT and CDR2 YYEEEE.

The rearrangement joins TRBV7-8 to TRBJ2-3; D might be TRBD2 (6 bases). Germline CDR1 reads SGHVS; CDR2 reads FQNEAQ. The CDR3 length is 16 residues. V was trimmed by 1 base and J by 0 bases, leaving 11 bases between them. CDR3 amino acids: CASSLEIAASTDTQYF. CDR3 sequence (DNA): TGTGCCAGCAGCTTAGAAATAGCGGCTAGCACAGATACGCAGTATTTT.

The chain combines TRBV4-3 with TRBJ2-4; TRBD1 agrees at 9 bases. Germline loops: CDR1 LGHNA, CDR2 YSLEER. The CDR3 loop spans 18 amino acids. After removal of 1 base from V and 7 bases from J, the junction contained 14 bases not matched to a gene. CDR3 loop: CASSQGRAGTGYVNIQYF. CDR3 nucleotide sequence: TGCGCCAGCAGCCAAGGAAGGGCAGGGACAGGGTATGTGAACATTCAGTACTTC.

The genes are TRBV10-3 and TRBJ1-1; possibly TRBD1 for D (6 bases). The CDR3 totals 13 residues. The V gene lost 10 bases and the J gene lost 1 base, with 13 bases spanning the gap. CDR1 is ENHRY, CDR2 SYGVKD, per germline. The CDR3 DNA reads TGTGCCAACCAACAGGGCCAGAACACTGAAGCTTTCTTT. The encoded protein is CANQQGQNTEAFF.

The chain employs TRBV5-1 and TRBJ1-1; 9 bases agree with TRBD1. The CDR3 is 13 residues long. Germline assignment: CDR1 SGHRS and CDR2 YFSETQ. J gave up 1 base and V 8 bases, and 3 bases lay outside the gene matches. The CDR3 DNA is TGCGCCAGTCGGGGACAGGGGAACACTGAAGCTTTCTTT. It is translated as CASRGQGNTEAFF. The complete variable domain, with remaining parts taken from reference TRBV5-1 and TRBJ1-1, reads KAGVTQTPRYLIKTRGQQVTLSCSPISGHRSVSWYQQTPGQGLQFLFEYFSETQRNKGNFPGRFSGRQFSNSRSEMNVSTLELGDSALYLCASRGQGNTEAFFGQGTRLTVV.

This chain connects TRBV29-1 to TRBJ2-3, with D possibly TRBD2 on 6 matching bases. The CDR3 is 15 residues long. V was pared by 4 bases and J by 0 bases, with 14 bases between. Looked up from germline, CDR1 is SQVTM and CDR2 is ANQGSEA. CDR3 residues: CSVGRLAASTDTQYF. The CDR3, as DNA: TGCAGCGTTGGCAGGTTAGCGGCCAGCACAGATACGCAGTATTTT.

The chain has TRBV7-3 and TRBJ1-2, with no clear D. The germline V and J ends were trimmed by 6 bases and 7 bases, with 21 bases remaining between them. The CDR3 consists of 15 residues. Germline V gene data show CDR1 as SGHTA and CDR2 as FQGTGA. CDR3 loop: CASSPRRGWGCGYTF. CDR3 in DNA: TGTGCCAGCAGTCCCCGCCGGGGTTGGGGTTGTGGCTACACCTTC. Full variable domain (rest looked up from reference TRBV7-3 and TRBJ1-2): GAGVSQTPSNKVTEKGKYVELRCDPISGHTALYWYRQSLGQGPEFLIYFQGTGAADDSGLPNDRFFAVRPEGSVSTLKIQRTERGDSAVYLCASSPRRGWGCGYTFGSGTRLTVV.

This clone was counted a single time. V is TRBV28 and J is TRBJ1-2; 7 nucleotides agree with TRBD1. Per germline, CDR1 MDHEN and CDR2 SYDVKM. V was pared by 2 bases and J by 5 bases, with 11 bases of the junction left unmatched. CDR3 size: 16 residues. CDR3 protein: CASSLRWRGRRYGYTF. Here the CDR3 DNA reads TGTGCCAGCAGTTTACGGTGGAGGGGGCGCCGGTATGGCTACACCTTC.

CDR3: CASSRIVNTGELFF. CDR3 coding DNA: TGTGCCAGCAGTCGTATAGTTAACACCGGGGAGCTGTTTTTT. The chain carries TRBV7-2 and TRBJ2-2, with D uncertain. The V end was cut by 6 bases, the J end by 2 bases, with 10 bases between. This CDR3 is 14 amino acids long. Germline V gene data show CDR1 as SGHTA and CDR2 as FQGNSA.

V and J are TRBV4-1 and TRBJ1-2, with 8 bases that match TRBD1. The CDR3 consists of 15 residues. Germline CDR1 and CDR2: MGHRA and YSYEKL. The V segment lost 2 bases and the J segment 7 bases; nucleotides outside the gene matches: 9. The CDR3 protein is CASSQSWTGRSGYTF. CDR3 bases: TGCGCCAGCAGCCAATCCTGGACAGGGCGGAGTGGCTACACCTTC.

This clone appeared a single time. The chain is built from TRBV19 and TRBJ2-2, with D possibly being TRBD2 (5 bases). Trimming removed 7 bases from V and 5 bases from J, with 20 bases in between. The CDR3 has 16 amino acids. CDR1 and CDR2 from the germline V gene are LNHDA and SQIVND (reference sequence). CDR3 DNA: TGTGCCAGTACCCCGGAATACGGGGATTGGACCGGGGAGCTGTTTTTT. The encoded protein is CASTPEYGDWTGELFF.

This clone was found once. CDR3 coding DNA: TGTGCCAGCAGCCAAACATCAGGCGGGGCGGACGAAAAACTGTTTTTT. Translated, it gives CASSQTSGGADEKLFF. The chain joins TRBV9 to TRBJ1-4, with D perhaps matching TRBD1 (5 bases). The V end was cut by 4 bases, the J end by 8 bases, with 21 bases between. Germline lookup yields CDR1 SGDLS and CDR2 YYNGEE. This CDR3 contains 16 residues.

This clone showed up just once. The chain employs TRBV5-4 and TRBJ2-7; 10 bases line up with TRBD2. The germline gives CDR1 SGHNT, CDR2 YYREEE (reference sequence). V lost 4 bases, J lost 3 bases, and 7 bases stayed unmatched. The CDR3 covers 15 residues. Written as DNA, the CDR3 is TGTGCCAGCAGCAAGGTAGGACTAGCGGACTACGAGCAGTACTTC. Protein sequence: CASSKVGLADYEQYF.